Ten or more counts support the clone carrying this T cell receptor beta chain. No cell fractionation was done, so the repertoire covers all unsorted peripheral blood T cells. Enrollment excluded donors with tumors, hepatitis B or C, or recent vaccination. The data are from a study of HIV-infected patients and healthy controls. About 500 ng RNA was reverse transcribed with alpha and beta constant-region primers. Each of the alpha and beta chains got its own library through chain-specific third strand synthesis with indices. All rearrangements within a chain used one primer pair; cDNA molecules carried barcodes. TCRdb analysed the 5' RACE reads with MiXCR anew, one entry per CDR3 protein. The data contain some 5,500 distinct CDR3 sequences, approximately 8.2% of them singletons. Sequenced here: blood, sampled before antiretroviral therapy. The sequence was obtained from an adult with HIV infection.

The chain's CDR3 is CASSPFRGSTFRAKNIQYF. The CDR3, as DNA: TGTGCCAGCAGCCCGTTCAGGGGGAGCACATTTAGAGCCAAAAACATTCAGTACTTC. This sequence joins TRBV7-9 and TRBJ2-4, with 7 bases lining up with TRBD1. The CDR3 is 19 amino acids. After removal of 5 bases from V and 0 bases from J, the junction contained 16 bases not matched to a gene. The germline V gene has CDR1 SEHNR and CDR2 FQNEAQ (reference sequence). Full variable domain (missing parts from reference TRBV7-9 and TRBJ2-4): DTGVSQNPRHKITKRGQNVTFRCDPISEHNRLYWYRQTLGQGPEFLTYFQNEAQLEKSRLLSDRFSAERPKGSFSTLEIQRTEQGDSAMYLCASSPFRGSTFRAKNIQYFGAGTRLSVL.